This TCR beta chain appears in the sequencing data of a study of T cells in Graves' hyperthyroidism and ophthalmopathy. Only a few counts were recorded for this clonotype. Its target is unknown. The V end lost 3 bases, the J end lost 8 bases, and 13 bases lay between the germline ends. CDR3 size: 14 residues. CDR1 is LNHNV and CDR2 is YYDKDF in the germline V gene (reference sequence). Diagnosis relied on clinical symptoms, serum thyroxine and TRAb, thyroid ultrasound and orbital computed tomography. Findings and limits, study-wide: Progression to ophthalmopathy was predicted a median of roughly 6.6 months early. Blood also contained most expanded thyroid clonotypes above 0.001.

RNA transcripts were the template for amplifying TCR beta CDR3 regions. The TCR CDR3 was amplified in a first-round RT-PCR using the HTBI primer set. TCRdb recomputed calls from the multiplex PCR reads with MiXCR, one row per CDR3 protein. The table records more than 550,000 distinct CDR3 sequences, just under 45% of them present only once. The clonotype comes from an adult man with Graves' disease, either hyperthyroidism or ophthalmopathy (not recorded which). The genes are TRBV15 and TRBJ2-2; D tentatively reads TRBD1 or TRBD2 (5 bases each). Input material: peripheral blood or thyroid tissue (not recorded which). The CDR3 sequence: CATSRGVVTGELFF. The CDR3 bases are TGTGCCACCAGCAGGGGGGTGGTGACGGGGGAGCTGTTTTTT.